The 23 T cell receptor beta chains below come from one sample, sequenced in a study of cytomegalovirus exposure and HLA in healthy donors. Primers included in the PCR were 60 Vbeta and 13 Jbeta primers. The assay was immunoSEQ multiplex PCR, and TCRdb's table has in-frame clones only and misses some. The profile shows 99,000 or so clones, roughly a tenth of them singletons. Sequenced input: PBMCs. The origin of the receptors is a man aged 40-49 years in good health and CMV-seropositive.

The genes are TRBV19 and TRBJ2-3; D remains ambiguous. Trimming removed 2 bases from V and 0 bases from J, with 9 bases in between. The CDR3 totals 15 residues. Germline CDR1 and CDR2: LNHDA and SQIVND (reference sequence). The CDR3 protein is CASSIMGSSTDTQYF. In DNA, the CDR3 is TGTGCCAGTAGTATAATGGGCTCTAGCACAGATACGCAGTATTTT.

The J gene is TRBJ2-3, the V gene TRBV7-9; 8 nucleotides match TRBD2. The ends lost 6 bases at V and 2 bases at J; junction bases unmatched: 7. The CDR3 extends over 15 amino acids. Germline V CDR1 and CDR2: SEHNR, FQNEAQ (reference sequence). The CDR3 DNA is TGTGCCAGCAGGCGGGCGGGAGGATACACAGATACGCAGTATTTT. Translation gives CASRRAGGYTDTQYF.

On this clone: Lacking the conserved final phenylalanine or tryptophan, this CDR3 likely reflects a read error. The chain joins TRBV29-1 to TRBJ1-3; possibly TRBD1 for D (6 bases). The CDR3 loop spans 13 amino acids. V was clipped by 7 bases and J by 1 base, with 11 bases between them. Germline V CDR1 and CDR2: SQVTM, ANQGSEA. CDR3 region: CSATTGSGNTIYV. DNA for the CDR3: TGCAGCGCCACCACAGGGTCTGGAAACACCATATATGTT.

There are a few counts of this clone. The rearrangement uses TRBV19 and TRBJ2-5, with a possible D match to TRBD1 (6 bases). CDR3 size: 12 residues. V was cut by 8 bases and J by 5 bases, with 12 bases left in between. CDR1 and CDR2 from the germline V gene are LNHDA and SQIVND (reference sequence). The CDR3 protein is CASGPRGETQYF. DNA of the CDR3: TGTGCCAGTGGGCCTAGGGGGGAGACCCAGTACTTC.

This clone has only a few counts. The chain carries TRBV5-4 and TRBJ2-7, with 9 bases matching TRBD1. Germline lookup yields CDR1 SGHNT and CDR2 YYREEE (reference sequence). The V and J ends lost 2 bases and 2 bases, in that order; junction bases with no gene match: 8. This CDR3 is 16 amino acids long. The CDR3 region has the DNA TGTGCCAGCAGCTTCCGAGTTGGGACAGGGACCTACGAGCAGTACTTC. This gives the protein CASSFRVGTGTYEQYF.

The table lists this clone with a few counts. The rearrangement links TRBV18 to TRBJ1-1; D is possibly TRBD1 (5 bases). This CDR3 spans 15 amino acids. Germline V gene data show CDR1 as KGHSH and CDR2 as LQKENI. Deletions cut 6 bases from V and 4 bases from J, with 18 bases between. CDR3 DNA sequence: TGTGCCAGCTCCCCTGGGAGGGGAAGGGGCACTGAAGCTTTCTTT. It specifies CASSPGRGRGTEAFF.

This chain links TRBV11-2 with TRBJ2-5; D not certain. The V gene lost 1 base and the J gene lost 1 base, with 7 bases spanning the gap. Per germline, CDR1 SGHAT and CDR2 FQNNGV. The CDR3 contains 14 residues. CDR3 DNA: TGTGCCAGCAGCTTAGTGATGAGCCAAGAGACCCAGTACTTC. Its protein is CASSLVMSQETQYF.

This clone has only a few counts. The chain couples TRBV1 to TRBJ1-5; the D call of TRBD1 is as the table states it, not checked on the DNA. TRBV1 is reported as a pseudogene. The CDR3 loop spans 13 amino acids. The CDR3 is CTSSSDRNQPQHF. Written as DNA, the CDR3 is TGCACCAGCAGCTCAGACAGAAATCAGCCCCAGCATTTT.

Turning to this clone: At one boundary the junction diverges from the germline segment, which might be a read error. The rearrangement joins TRBV7-7 to TRBJ2-5; TRBD1 matches 8 bases. Germline loops: CDR1 SSHAT, CDR2 FNYEAQ (reference sequence). There are 14 residues in the CDR3. The CDR3 nucleotides are TGTGCTAGCAGCCCGGACAGGGTTTCCGAGACCCAGTACTTC. It codes for CASSPDRVSETQYF.

This clone was seen a few times. This sample also contains other DNA sequences that code for the same CDR3. The rearrangement links TRBV5-1 to TRBJ2-2; D might be TRBD1 (5 bases). Between the trimmed V and J ends, which lost 2 bases and 8 bases, there was a span of 10 bases. The V gene's germline CDR1 is SGHRS and CDR2 YFSETQ. This CDR3 is built from 13 residues. The CDR3 coding sequence is TGCGCCAGCAGCTTCGGGCAGGGAGGGGAGCTGTTTTTT. This codes for CASSFGQGGELFF.

This clone was counted between two and nine times. The genes are TRBV9 and TRBJ2-1; D perhaps matches TRBD2 (6 bases). Germline V gene sequence: CDR1 SGDLS, CDR2 YYNGEE. With 3 bases removed from V and 8 bases from J, the gap between germline ends came to 21 bases. The CDR3 has 16 residues. The CDR3 loop is CASSASRDLGLDEQFF. CDR3 nucleotides: TGTGCCAGCAGCGCATCGCGGGACTTGGGTTTGGATGAGCAGTTCTTC. Filled out from reference TRBV9 and TRBJ2-1, the complete variable domain reads DSGVTQTPKHLITATGQRVTLRCSPRSGDLSVYWYQQSLDQGLQFLIQYYNGEERAKGNILERFSAQQFPDLHSELNLSSLELGDSALYFCASSASRDLGLDEQFFGPGTRLTVL.

This clone was seen a handful of times. The rearrangement links TRBV7-2 to TRBJ2-7; the D gene is possibly TRBD2 (5 bases). V gave up 5 bases and J gave up 3 bases, with 11 bases separating them. The CDR3 covers 13 residues. Germline loops: CDR1 SGHTA, CDR2 FQGNSA. The CDR3 DNA reads TGTGCCAGCAGCCCCGGACTCAACTACGAGCAGTACTTC. Translated: CASSPGLNYEQYF. Full variable domain (outside the CDR3, taken from reference TRBV7-2 and TRBJ2-7): GAGVSQSPSNKVTEKGKDVELRCDPISGHTALYWYRQSLGQGLEFLIYFQGNSAPDKSGLPSDRFSAERTGGSVSTLTIQRTQQEDSAVYLCASSPGLNYEQYFGPGTRLTVT.

The chain joins TRBV5-4 to TRBJ2-7; TRBD1 matches 9 bases. This CDR3 has 14 amino acids. Per the germline V gene, CDR1 is SGHNT and CDR2 is YYREEE (reference sequence). The trim removed 5 bases at V and 7 bases at J, leaving 10 bases unmatched. The CDR3 nucleotides read TGTGCCAGCAGGTCGGGACAGGGCCGAGGGGAGCAGTACTTC. This gives the protein CASRSGQGRGEQYF.

This clone appeared many times. The CDR3 here is CASSPGAGVAQPQHF. The CDR3 coding sequence is TGTGCCAGCAGCCCGGGAGCGGGAGTTGCTCAGCCCCAGCATTTT. This chain joins TRBV5-6 and TRBJ1-5; no definite D call. This CDR3 contains 15 residues. V shed 4 bases and J shed 6 bases, with 17 bases lying between them. Germline V gene lookup returns CDR1 SGHDT and CDR2 YYEEEE.

This clone occurred a few times. The gene calls are TRBV28 and TRBJ1-1; a possible D gene is TRBD1 (5 bases). Trimming removed 2 bases from V and 5 bases from J, with 9 bases in between. Germline V gene data show CDR1 as MDHEN and CDR2 as SYDVKM. The CDR3 is 13 amino acids. The CDR3 nucleotides read TGTGCCAGCAGTTTAGGGGGGGGGACTGAAGCTTTCTTT. Translation gives CASSLGGGTEAFF.

This rearrangement joins TRBV28 to TRBJ2-7, with D unclear. The V end lost 5 bases, the J end lost 7 bases, and 21 bases lay between the germline ends. Germline-derived CDR1 and CDR2 are MDHEN and SYDVKM. CDR3 length: 15 amino acids. In DNA, the CDR3 is TGTGCCAGCAGTGGCCTTGACTCAACATCGTGGGAGCAGTACTTC. As protein: CASSGLDSTSWEQYF.

This clone was detected only a few times. This rearrangement joins TRBV10-3 to TRBJ2-1; TRBD2 matches 10 bases. This CDR3 comprises 14 residues. The V gene's germline CDR1 is ENHRY and CDR2 SYGVKD. After removal of 9 bases from V and 6 bases from J, the junction contained 8 bases not matched to a gene. CDR3 sequence (DNA): TGTGCCATTGATAGCGGGAGGAGTAGCAATGAGCAGTTCTTC. Its translation is CAIDSGRSSNEQFF.

The rearrangement uses TRBV6-1 and TRBJ2-5; possible D gene TRBD2, 5 bases. With the DNA end fitting TRBJ2-7 better, the J assignment may be wrong. The V gene's germline CDR1 is MNHNS and CDR2 SASEGT. CDR3 length equals 15 residues. Here the CDR3 DNA reads TGTGCCAGCAGTGAAGCTGAGGGTGGGTCCTACGAGCAGTACTTC. Translating it yields CASSEAEGGSYEQYF.

This clone has just a few counts. V gene TRBV18 combines with J gene TRBJ2-5, with TRBD1 matching 7 bases. V shed 1 base and J 2 bases; nucleotides not matched to a gene: 1. The length of the CDR3 is 14 residues. Per the germline V gene, CDR1 is KGHSH and CDR2 is LQKENI. CDR3 in DNA: TGTGCCAGCTCACCACAGGGGGCTCAAGAGACCCAGTACTTC. As protein: CASSPQGAQETQYF.

The J gene is TRBJ1-5, the V gene TRBV6-1; D possibly corresponds to TRBD1 (5 bases). The CDR3 loop spans 13 amino acids. The germline V and J ends were trimmed by 6 bases and 5 bases, with 11 bases remaining between them. CDR1 and CDR2 from the germline V gene are MNHNS and SASEGT. The CDR3 bases are TGTGCCAGCAGATTTGGGGGGGATCAGCCCCAGCATTTT. Protein product: CASRFGGDQPQHF.

V and J are TRBV5-7 and TRBJ1-5, with 9 positions matching TRBD1. TRBV5-7 is marked as an open reading frame, function uncertain. The CDR3 loop spans 15 amino acids. V lost 4 bases and J lost 8; bases outside the gene matches: 10. The CDR3 coding sequence is TGTGCCAGCAGCCCCATTGGACAGGGGTCGGAGCCCCAGCATTTT. Residues: CASSPIGQGSEPQHF.

The genes are TRBV18 and TRBJ2-7; TRBD2 might be the D (6 bases). Germline CDR1 reads KGHSH; CDR2 reads LQKENI. This CDR3 comprises 14 residues. V was shortened by 6 bases and J by 2 bases, with 14 bases between the two germline ends. The DNA of the CDR3 is TGTGCCAGCTCCCCAGTGGGACTGACCTACGAGCAGTACTTC. Its protein is CASSPVGLTYEQYF.

This clone appeared a few times. This chain connects TRBV30 to TRBJ2-7; 9 nucleotides line up with TRBD1. J gave up 3 bases and V 3 bases, and 9 bases lay outside the gene matches. Germline values: CDR1 GTSNPN, CDR2 SVGIG (reference sequence). The CDR3 is made up of 15 amino acids. CDR3 in amino acids: CAWSEGTGPDYEQYF. The CDR3 DNA reads TGTGCCTGGAGCGAAGGGACAGGGCCTGACTACGAGCAGTACTTC.